This TCR beta chain was captured by sequencing in a study of cytomegalovirus exposure and HLA in healthy donors. Germline CDR1 SGHAT, CDR2 FQNNGV. With 1 base clipped from V and 1 base from J, the junction kept 7 bases outside the gene matches. This CDR3 is built from 16 residues. The PCR was carried out with 60 Vbeta primers and 13 Jbeta primers. Assay used: immunoSEQ multiplex PCR; TCRdb lists only in-frame clones, some missing. The table records about 97,000 clones, 65% to 85% of them present only once. Sample: PBMCs. The chain couples TRBV11-2 to TRBJ2-7; 7 bases match TRBD1. This TCR was sampled from a man in his forties in good health and CMV-seropositive. The CDR3 here is CASSLGEGAMSYEQYF. The CDR3 DNA reads as TGTGCCAGCAGCTTAGGAGAGGGGGCTATGTCCTACGAGCAGTACTTC.